This T cell receptor beta chain was identified during a study of beta chain features in type 1 diabetes. At the level of the study: Similarity in age, gender and cell yields was seen between patients and healthy donors. Across all samples, some 110 million sorted cells were examined.

The V end lost 6 bases, the J end lost 7 bases, and 9 bases lay between the germline ends. CDR3 length: 10 residues. Germline values: CDR1 DFQATT, CDR2 SNEGSKA (reference sequence). The study reverse transcribed the entire isolated RNA, so it sequenced expressed TCRB transcripts. The protocol was immunoSEQ multiplex PCR, while the TCRdb copy is restricted to in-frame clones and leaves out a portion. The sample holds 640,000 or so clones; under 15% are singletons and the top ten take less than 0.025%. General study points: Type 1 diabetes patients had fewer VDJ junction insertions and more deletions. The study found moderately but significantly shorter TCRB CDR3s in all four CD4+ subsets of Type 1 diabetes patients.

About this clone: Its antigen is unknown.

Sequencing was done on a sample of naive CD4+ T cells from blood. This chain uses TRBV20-1 with TRBJ1-1, with D possibly being TRBD1 (5 bases). The sequence was collected from a man aged 18 to 30 with type 1 diabetes. The CDR3 spells CSATGVEAFF. The CDR3 DNA is TGCAGTGCCACAGGCGTTGAAGCTTTCTTT.